Following are 7 T cell receptor beta chains from one sample sequenced in a study of identifying expanded T cells in peripheral blood. Clones were read by immunoSEQ multiplex PCR, and TCRdb kept only the in-frame ones, dropping some. This repertoire shows around 120,000 clones, 80% to 90% found once; its top ten account for around 8.2%. Sequencing used blood. The receptor source for this set is a person aged 18-70 years in good health.

The rearrangement uses TRBV2 and TRBJ2-1; maybe TRBD1 (6 bases). The V end was cut by 1 base, the J end by 3 bases, with 10 bases between. CDR1 and CDR2 from the germline V gene are SNHLY and FYNNEI. This CDR3 spans 15 amino acids. The CDR3 region is CASSEGGPLYNEQFF. Written as DNA, the CDR3 is TGTGCCAGCAGTGAAGGGGGGCCCCTCTACAATGAGCAGTTCTTC. Filled out from reference TRBV2 and TRBJ2-1, the complete variable domain reads EPEVTQTPSHQVTQMGQEVILRCVPISNHLYFYWYRQILGQKVEFLVSFYNNEISEKSEIFDDQFSVERPDGSNFTLKIRSTKLEDSAMYFCASSEGGPLYNEQFFGPGTRLTVL.

The chain is built from TRBV5-1 and TRBJ2-2; D is unresolved. The V and J ends lost 0 bases and 6 bases respectively, with 6 bases between them. This CDR3 has 13 amino acids. In germline, CDR1 is SGHRS, CDR2 YFSETQ. CDR3 bases: TGCGCCAGCAGCTTGGACTACTCCGGGGAGCTGTTTTTT. This translates into CASSLDYSGELFF.

The chain combines TRBV6-5 with TRBJ1-6; D is perhaps TRBD1 (5 bases). The V end lost 8 bases, the J end lost 7 bases, and 12 bases lay between the germline ends. The germline V gene encodes CDR1 MNHEY and CDR2 SVGAGI. The CDR3 loop spans 13 amino acids. CDR3 nucleotides: TGTGCCAGCTGTGCTCGGGGGAATTCACCCCTCCACTTT. Translating gives CASCARGNSPLHF.

Only one count was recorded for this clone. The rearrangement uses TRBV25-1 and TRBJ1-4; no clear D gene. Trimming left V 4 bases short and J 1 base short, with 7 bases between. The CDR3 covers 14 residues. Germline loops: CDR1 MGHDK, CDR2 SYGVNS. The CDR3 spells CASSGIGTNEKLFF. CDR3 DNA sequence: TGTGCCAGCAGTGGGATCGGAACTAATGAAAAACTGTTTTTT.

Relative to its sample, this clone is medium-sized. The genes are TRBV19 and TRBJ1-5; D perhaps matches TRBD1 (5 bases). The CDR3 totals 13 residues. V lost 5 bases and J lost 5, with 10 bases in between. Germline V gives CDR1 LNHDA, CDR2 SQIVND (reference sequence). The chain's CDR3 is CASSPDIYQPQHF. In DNA form, the CDR3 reads TGTGCCAGTAGTCCGGACATCTATCAGCCCCAGCATTTT.

V gene TRBV5-1 combines with J gene TRBJ2-3, with D hard to call. Trimming removed 0 bases from V and 0 bases from J, with 11 bases in between. This CDR3 contains 16 residues. Per the germline V gene, CDR1 is SGHRS and CDR2 is YFSETQ. As DNA, the CDR3 is TGCGCCAGCAGCTTGGTAGTTCACCCTAGCACAGATACGCAGTATTTT. Encoded protein: CASSLVVHPSTDTQYF.

This chain connects TRBV29-1 to TRBJ2-5, with D unclear. The germline CDR1 and CDR2 sequences are SQVTM and ANQGSEA. The CDR3 spans 14 residues. V was shortened by 1 base and J by 4 bases, with 13 bases between the two germline ends. The CDR3 DNA is TGCAGCGTTGAAGGCTCTCCCCGAACAGAGACCCAGTACTTC. Protein product: CSVEGSPRTETQYF.